The present entry profiles one T cell receptor (beta chain) with its context. This clone has a handful of counts. Its antigen is unknown. No much larger clone is present one base from it, and per-base qualities are unavailable. The data belong to a study of identifying expanded T cells in peripheral blood (dated by TCRdb to between 2018 and 2020). In terms of the full investigation: Separate aliquots of the same genomic DNA pool were sequenced to produce technical replicates, and four replicates were compared in pairs. The investigation overall reported the following: Between technical replicates the binomial model flagged roughly 1.2 differentially abundant clones, whereas over approximately two weeks the binomial model flagged about 16.4 and over roughly four weeks 19 to 20. The authors expected that biological variance in healthy repertoires might rise further over much longer intervals, such as months to years. For all healthy donors, the variance in clone template counts between approximately two-week samples rose significantly as total template count increased. Across all healthy-donor time intervals, the beta-binomial model significantly cut both the number of clones called differentially abundant and the false-positive rate.

TCRbeta CDR3 regions were profiled by bias-controlled multiplex PCR amplification of genomic DNA with the immunoSEQ Assay. The study's processing was this. The absolute abundance of each unique TCRbeta CDR3 region was quantified after sequences were collapsed and filtered. Differential abundance was tested with two models: a binomial (Fisher-equivalent) model and a beta-binomial model that adds time-dependent variance fitted from healthy donors. Any clone with fewer than 5 combined templates was excluded, and a clone was called differentially abundant if its Benjamini-Hochberg FDR was below 0.01. Using the form v = (b*log(k)+a)^2, the beta-binomial variance was modeled as a function of the total template count across the two samples. TCRdb took over this immuneACCESS table, retaining in-frame rearrangements with V and J assigned. Such tables are incomplete; in checked studies, under half of the missing clones stem from an unresolved V gene, and the remainder is unexplained. V and J calls and clone size are those listed in that table; D and trimming were worked out from the DNA. The sample table lists about 89,000 clones, 88% of them with a count of one. The leading ten clones occupy roughly 4% of the sample.

The CDR3 holds 15 amino acids from the cysteine to the phenylalanine. Just CDR3 DNA is preserved here, 45 bases in frame from base 1. The germline V gene specifies MNHEY as CDR1 and SVGAGI as CDR2. Ends trimmed: V by 6 bases, J by 0 bases; bases unmatched to a gene: 2. No immune events such as infections were documented for the healthy donors during the collection period. Healthy-donor blood repertoires served as a training cohort to calibrate time-dependent variance in a beta-binomial model of T-cell clone differential abundance. The training cohort comprised approximately 10 healthy donors, 3 female and 7 male. An age range of roughly 25 to 65 years, with an average of around 42 years, was recorded for the donors. Obtained from a commercial supplier, whole blood was collected from each healthy donor at three time points set around two weeks apart. For immunosequencing, genomic DNA was extracted from whole blood that had not been sorted.

The sequencing sample was made of blood. Recombination joined TRBV6-5 with TRBJ2-6; 7 bases in the junction line up with TRBD1. The clonotype originates from a person aged 18-69 years in good health. The DNA is as follows: TGTGCCAGCAGGGGGGACAGCTCTGGGGCCAACGTCCTGACTTTC. Its translation is CASRGDSSGANVLTF.